A selection of T cell receptor beta chains follows, all from one sample in a study of T cell changes during pregnancy in multiple sclerosis. The table came from immunoSEQ multiplex PCR; TCRdb's copy has only in-frame clones and leaves some out. The table has about 28,000 clones, roughly 91% seen once. The starting material was CD4+ T cells from peripheral blood mononuclear cells, obtained in the first trimester of pregnancy. All receptors come from a female donor in good health, enrolled as a control in a pregnancy study. Each CDR3 is given with its conserved first and last residue. D genes are given only for firm matches. Some rows mark clone size as missing; the rest say once, few, many or name a class of expanded clone.

TRBJ1-6,-,TRBV9,-,CASSGAQGYNSPLHF,TGTGCCAGCAGCGGGGCCCAGGGTTATAATTCACCCCTCCACTTT
TRBJ2-5,-,TRBV29-1,TRBD2,CSVDVAGDQETQYF,TGCAGCGTTGATGTAGCGGGGGACCAAGAGACCCAGTACTTC
TRBJ2-7,-,TRBV19,-,CASGQSGGGYYEQYF,TGTGCCAGTGGGCAAAGTGGAGGGGGCTATTACGAGCAGTACTTC
TRBJ2-7,-,TRBV28,-,CASSPSVRQYF,TGTGCCAGCAGCCCTTCGGTACGGCAGTACTTC
TRBJ2-3,-,TRBV7-2,-,CASSPPSVDTQYF,TGTGCCAGCAGCCCCCCGTCCGTAGATACGCAGTATTTT
TRBJ2-7,-,TRBV2,TRBD2,CASRGLSYEQYF,TGTGCCAGCCGGGGACTATCCTACGAGCAGTACTTC
TRBJ2-5,-,TRBV29-1,-,CSVGAGTHQETQYF,TGCAGCGTTGGGGCGGGGACTCATCAAGAGACCCAGTACTTC
TRBJ2-2,-,TRBV27,TRBD2,CASRRLAVNTGELFF,TGTGCCAGCAGAAGACTAGCGGTTAACACCGGGGAGCTGTTTTTT
TRBJ1-2,-,TRBV7-2,-,CASSRLAGDGYTF,TGTGCCAGCAGCCGACTGGCGGGGGATGGCTACACCTTC
TRBJ1-6,-,TRBV12-5,-,CASGTGSPNSPLHF,TGTGCTAGTGGTACAGGGTCGCCTAATTCACCCCTCCACTTT
TRBJ2-1,-,TRBV7-6,TRBD1,CASSFQQGYHEQFF,TGTGCCAGCAGCTTCCAACAGGGGTATCATGAGCAGTTCTTC
TRBJ1-1,-,TRBV2,-,CASSEALPRSNTEAFF,TGTGCCAGCAGTGAAGCGCTCCCCAGATCAAACACTGAAGCTTTCTTT
TRBJ2-3,-,TRBV5-1,TRBD2,CASSFAAGTDTQYF,TGCGCCAGCAGCTTCGCAGCGGGGACAGATACGCAGTATTTT
TRBJ2-3,-,TRBV28,TRBD2,CASSLNPSGGATDTQYF,TGTGCCAGCAGTTTAAATCCTAGCGGGGGGGCCACAGATACGCAGTATTTT
TRBJ1-6,-,TRBV28,-,CASSSGDSPLHF,TGTGCCAGCAGTTCAGGGGATTCACCCCTCCACTTT
TRBJ1-3,-,TRBV30,-,CAWRRPGISGNTIYF,TGTGCCTGGAGGCGACCAGGGATCTCTGGAAACACCATATATTTT
TRBJ1-1,-,TRBV4-2,-,CASSQSQGDTEAFF,TGTGCCAGCAGCCAGTCACAGGGAGACACTGAAGCTTTCTTT
TRBJ2-7,-,TRBV10-1,TRBD2,CASSESPRTSGSFYEQYF,TGCGCCAGCAGTGAGTCTCCAAGGACTAGCGGGAGTTTCTACGAGCAGTACTTC
TRBJ1-1,-,TRBV7-9,-,CASSLGGVTEAFF,TGTGCCAGCAGCTTAGGGGGGGTCACTGAAGCTTTCTTT
TRBJ1-2,-,TRBV7-2,-,CASTSDRIYGYTF,TGTGCCAGCACCTCAGACAGAATCTATGGCTACACCTTC
TRBJ1-1,few,TRBV5-1,TRBD1,CASSLGQGAEAFF,TGCGCCAGCAGCTTAGGACAGGGCGCGGAAGCTTTCTTT
TRBJ2-3,-,TRBV7-7,-,CASSFRETDTQYF,TGTGCCAGCAGCTTCCGGGAGACAGATACGCAGTATTTT
TRBJ1-1,-,TRBV18,-,CASSPRGGNTEAFF,TGTGCCAGCTCACCAAGGGGGGGGAACACTGAAGCTTTCTTT
TRBJ1-1,medium-sized,TRBV14,-,CASSARGSEAFF,TGTGCCAGCAGCGCTAGGGGATCTGAAGCTTTCTTT
TRBJ2-1,-,TRBV19,-,CASRSGVGQFF,TGTGCCAGTAGATCGGGGGTCGGGCAGTTCTTC
TRBJ2-6,-,TRBV28,TRBD1,CASSPFETGGSGANVLTF,TGTGCCAGCAGTCCTTTCGAGACAGGGGGCTCTGGGGCCAACGTCCTGACTTTC
TRBJ2-5,-,TRBV6-4,TRBD2,CASSRTSGSAETQYF,TGTGCCAGCAGCAGGACTAGCGGGAGCGCGGAGACCCAGTACTTC
TRBJ2-7,-,TRBV30,TRBD1,CAWRVAFGTGFYEQYF,TGTGCCTGGAGGGTAGCCTTTGGGACAGGCTTCTACGAGCAGTACTTC
TRBJ2-5,-,TRBV27,-,CASSLLPGETQYF,TGTGCCAGCAGTTTGCTTCCGGGGGAGACCCAGTACTTC
TRBJ1-4,-,TRBV27,-,CASSFGGSTNEKLFF,TGTGCCAGCAGTTTCGGAGGTTCAACTAATGAAAAACTGTTTTTT
TRBJ2-6,-,TRBV21-1,-,CASSNHTGVGLSGANVLTF,TGTGCCAGCAGCAACCACACGGGGGTGGGTCTCTCTGGGGCCAACGTCCTGACTTTC
TRBJ2-5,-,TRBV10-1,-,CASSTRGQETQYF,TGCGCCAGCAGTACCCGGGGCCAAGAGACCCAGTACTTC
TRBJ2-5,-,TRBV4-1,-,CASSQFWSGETQYF,TGCGCCAGCAGCCAATTTTGGAGCGGAGAGACCCAGTACTTC
TRBJ1-4,-,TRBV10-3,-,CAISAGVKLFF,TGTGCCATCAGTGCAGGGGTAAAACTGTTTTTT
TRBJ1-5,-,TRBV21-1,-,CASSKGEGWGPQHF,TGTGCCAGCAGCAAAGGGGAGGGGTGGGGGCCCCAGCATTTT
TRBJ2-7,once,TRBV14,TRBD1,CASSLSRGTGKGEQYF,TGTGCCAGCAGCCTTTCCCGGGGGACAGGGAAGGGCGAGCAGTACTTC
TRBJ2-4,-,TRBV2,TRBD1,CAAGGTGGNIQYF,TGTGCCGCAGGCGGGACAGGGGGTAACATTCAGTACTTC
TRBJ1-1,-,TRBV7-9,-,CASSPRGRNTEAFF,TGTGCCAGCAGCCCCCGGGGGAGGAACACTGAAGCTTTCTTT
TRBJ1-2,once,TRBV6-1,-,CASEEGILYGYTF,TGTGCCAGCGAGGAGGGGATACTATATGGCTACACCTTC
TRBJ2-7,-,TRBV18,TRBD1,CASSGGQNYEQYF,TGTGCCAGCTCAGGGGGACAGAACTACGAGCAGTACTTC
TRBJ1-4,-,TRBV14,TRBD1,CASSKRQGLNEKLFF,TGTGCCAGCAGCAAGAGACAGGGTCTTAATGAAAAACTGTTTTTT
TRBJ1-6,-,TRBV6-4,TRBD1,CASSDSTGGSPLHF,TGTGCCAGCAGTGACTCGACAGGGGGCTCACCCCTCCACTTT
TRBJ2-7,-,TRBV21-1,-,CASSKVGTEADPLLLYEQYF,TGTGCCAGCAGCAAAGTGGGGACAGAAGCGGACCCCCTCCTCCTCTACGAGCAGTACTTC
TRBJ1-1,-,TRBV5-1,-,CASSSQPMNTEAFF,TGCGCCAGCAGCTCACAGCCGATGAACACTGAAGCTTTCTTT
TRBJ2-1,-,TRBV11-2,-,CASSLDGGFYEQFF,TGTGCCAGCAGCTTAGATGGGGGGTTTTATGAGCAGTTCTTC
TRBJ2-4,-,TRBV27,-,CASSSGLPETNIQYF,TGTGCCAGCAGTTCCGGACTACCCGAGACGAACATTCAGTACTTC
TRBJ2-5,-,TRBV27,TRBD2,CASSLFPLAGGEETQYF,TGTGCCAGCAGTTTATTCCCCCTAGCGGGAGGGGAAGAGACCCAGTACTTC
TRBJ2-3,-,TRBV7-9,TRBD1,CASSLATGGSDTQYF,TGTGCCAGCAGCTTAGCTACAGGGGGCTCAGATACGCAGTATTTT
TRBJ1-5,once,TRBV29-1,TRBD1,CSATTGTSNQPQHF,TGCAGCGCTACGACAGGGACTAGCAATCAGCCCCAGCATTTT
TRBJ1-2,-,TRBV6-1,TRBD1,CAIGTALNYGYTF,TGTGCCATCGGGACAGCTCTTAACTATGGCTACACCTTC
TRBJ1-5,-,TRBV19,TRBD1,CASSMTGTFQPQHF,TGTGCCAGTAGTATGACAGGGACGTTTCAGCCCCAGCATTTT
TRBJ2-4,-,TRBV10-2,-,CASSESGQKKNIQYF,TGCGCCAGCAGTGAGTCGGGCCAGAAAAAAAACATTCAGTACTTC